The rows below give T cell receptor beta chains drawn from one sample of a study of beta chain features in type 1 diabetes. Clones were sequenced by immunoSEQ multiplex PCR, and TCRdb holds only the in-frame ones, with some missing. The data show some 410,000 clones, over 10% seen once. The sequenced material came from naive CD4+ T cells from blood. The receptors were sampled from a woman between 18 and 29 years old in good health. CDR3s include the opening cysteine and the closing phenylalanine or tryptophan. The order of the fields is clone size, V gene, D gene, J gene, CDR3 protein, CDR3 DNA. A D gene is named only where the DNA matches it firmly. Where a row states a size, it is once, few, many or the class of an expanded clone; other rows omit it.

many	TRBV25-1	.	TRBJ2-5	CASSVGSRETQYF	TGTGCCAGCAGTGTCGGGAGTAGGGAGACCCAGTACTTC
.	TRBV18	.	TRBJ2-3	CASSPDRYTDTQYF	TGTGCCAGCTCACCAGACAGATACACAGATACGCAGTATTTT
.	TRBV4-2	TRBD1	TRBJ2-7	CASSQEGQGPYEQYF	TGTGCCAGCAGCCAAGAGGGACAGGGCCCCTACGAGCAGTACTTC
.	TRBV19	.	TRBJ1-5	CASSIFEGQPQHF	TGTGCCAGTAGTATATTTGAGGGTCAGCCCCAGCATTTT
.	TRBV7-9	.	TRBJ1-2	CASSLELSAYTF	TGTGCCAGCAGCTTAGAATTGTCGGCCTACACCTTC
few	TRBV7-2	.	TRBJ2-5	CASSRQIKHQETQYF	TGTGCCAGCAGCCGCCAAATAAAACACCAAGAGACCCAGTACTTC
.	TRBV28	.	TRBJ1-4	CASSSLRGRGEKLFF	TGTGCCAGCAGTTCTCTCAGGGGTCGTGGGGAAAAACTGTTTTTT
few	TRBV19	TRBD2	TRBJ2-7	CASSTHRTSGKNRAYEQYF	TGTGCCAGTAGTACCCATCGGACTAGCGGGAAGAATAGGGCCTACGAGCAGTACTTC
few	TRBV5-4	.	TRBJ2-5	CASSFRQGGKTQYF	TGTGCCAGCAGCTTCCGCCAGGGGGGGAAGACCCAGTACTTC
few	TRBV27	.	TRBJ2-1	CASREARRGTYNEQFF	TGTGCCAGCAGAGAAGCTCGGAGAGGGACCTACAATGAGCAGTTCTTC
.	TRBV30	.	TRBJ1-2	CAWWDPRTAQRYGYTF	TGTGCCTGGTGGGACCCACGGACAGCGCAGAGGTATGGCTACACCTTC
few	TRBV7-2	.	TRBJ1-1	CASRSSGGPYEAFF	TGTGCCAGCAGGTCGTCTGGAGGGCCCTATGAAGCTTTCTTT
.	TRBV7-8	.	TRBJ1-1	CAAGDTEAFF	TGTGCCGCCGGGGACACTGAAGCTTTCTTT
few	TRBV9	.	TRBJ2-3	CASSAPGGAATDTQYF	TGTGCCAGCAGCGCCCCAGGGGGGGCGGCGACAGATACGCAGTATTTT
many	TRBV2	.	TRBJ2-4	CASSEDRAKNIQYF	TGTGCCAGCAGTGAAGACAGGGCCAAAAACATTCAGTACTTC
.	TRBV29-1	.	TRBJ1-5	CSVGGQGAEQPQHF	TGCAGCGTTGGGGGCCAGGGTGCGGAGCAGCCCCAGCATTTT
few	TRBV30	TRBD1	TRBJ1-1	CAWTTQGAGAEAFF	TGTGCCTGGACGACACAGGGGGCAGGCGCTGAAGCTTTCTTT
few	TRBV4-3	.	TRBJ2-3	CASSQDVVGGTQYF	TGCGCCAGCAGCCAAGATGTCGTCGGCGGTACGCAGTATTTT
.	TRBV2	TRBD1	TRBJ2-7	CASSEYPDRGYF	TGTGCCAGCAGTGAATATCCGGACAGGGGGTACTTC
few	TRBV2	.	TRBJ2-1	CASGSGTLVYEQFF	TGTGCCAGCGGGTCAGGGACACTCGTGTATGAGCAGTTCTTC
few	TRBV2	TRBD1	TRBJ1-5	CASSEEQGVRQPQHF	TGTGCCAGCAGTGAAGAGCAGGGGGTAAGACAGCCCCAGCATTTT
.	TRBV15	TRBD2	TRBJ2-7	CATSRPGLDYEQYF	TGTGCCACCAGCAGACCGGGACTAGACTACGAGCAGTACTTC
few	TRBV7-3	.	TRBJ2-1	CASSLTAVSSHEQFF	TGTGCCAGCAGCTTAACCGCTGTTTCGTCCCATGAGCAGTTCTTC
.	TRBV7-6	.	TRBJ2-3	CASSYWDRGTTDTQYF	TGTGCCAGCAGCTATTGGGACCGGGGAACCACAGATACGCAGTATTTT
few	TRBV6-1	.	TRBJ2-5	CASSEGPRGRETQYF	TGTGCCAGCAGTGAAGGCCCCAGGGGAAGGGAGACCCAGTACTTC
few	TRBV20-1	.	TRBJ2-5	CSVPNPMGQYF	TGCAGTGTTCCGAATCCGATGGGGCAGTACTTC
few	TRBV7-6	.	TRBJ2-1	CASSPEFRHNEQFF	TGTGCCAGCAGCCCGGAGTTCCGCCACAATGAGCAGTTCTTC
.	TRBV5-1	TRBD1	TRBJ1-1	CASSRGQTNTEAFF	TGCGCCAGCAGCCGGGGACAGACCAACACTGAAGCTTTCTTT
once	TRBV6-5	.	TRBJ1-1	CASNNRYTEAFF	TGTGCCAGCAATAATCGTTACACTGAAGCTTTCTTT
.	TRBV28	TRBD1	TRBJ2-3	CASRWDRGFTDTQYF	TGTGCCAGCAGATGGGACAGGGGATTCACAGATACGCAGTATTTT
.	TRBV18	TRBD1	TRBJ2-7	CASSPPGTGKAYEQYF	TGTGCCAGCTCACCACCTGGGACAGGGAAGGCCTACGAGCAGTACTTC
few	TRBV28	TRBD1	TRBJ1-1	CASSTPGTGSTEAFF	TGTGCCAGCAGTACCCCCGGGACAGGGAGCACTGAAGCTTTCTTT
few	TRBV27	TRBD1	TRBJ1-1	CASSPDRVRHAFF	TGTGCCAGCAGCCCGGACAGGGTACGGCATGCTTTCTTT
.	TRBV7-9	TRBD1	TRBJ1-1	CASSFVSSDRGLGNTEAFF	TGTGCCAGCAGCTTTGTCTCCTCGGACAGGGGTTTGGGAAACACTGAAGCTTTCTTT
.	TRBV9	.	TRBJ1-3	CASSALMDSPGNTIYF	TGTGCCAGCAGCGCACTAATGGACAGCCCTGGAAACACCATATATTTT
.	TRBV9	.	TRBJ2-1	CASSPNIDEQFF	TGTGCCAGCAGCCCAAACATAGACGAGCAGTTCTTC
few	TRBV10-3	TRBD2	TRBJ2-7	CAISESVAGGYEQYF	TGTGCCATCAGTGAGTCGGTAGCGGGGGGCTACGAGCAGTACTTC
.	TRBV11-2	.	TRBJ2-2	CASSLTGELFF	TGTGCCAGCAGCTTAACCGGGGAGCTGTTTTTT
few	TRBV19	TRBD1	TRBJ1-1	CASNDRANTEAFF	TGTGCCAGCAACGACAGGGCGAACACTGAAGCTTTCTTT
few	TRBV5-1	TRBD2	TRBJ2-1	CASSLMSSGAYNEQFF	TGCGCCAGCAGCTTGATGTCTAGCGGAGCTTACAATGAGCAGTTCTTC
few	TRBV7-2	.	TRBJ1-2	CASSTRTAAGYTF	TGTGCCAGCAGCACCAGGACAGCTGCTGGCTACACCTTC
.	TRBV4-2	TRBD1	TRBJ1-6	CASSPRGPDNSPLHF	TGTGCCAGCAGCCCGAGGGGGCCCGATAATTCACCCCTCCACTTT
.	TRBV11-1	.	TRBJ1-1	CASSLQGNTEAFF	TGTGCCAGTTCTCTCCAGGGGAACACTGAAGCTTTCTTT
few	TRBV11-3	.	TRBJ1-2	CASSLGSNYGYTF	TGTGCCAGCAGCTTAGGGTCTAACTATGGCTACACCTTC
.	TRBV6-5	.	TRBJ2-7	CASSRRNGYYEQYF	TGTGCCAGCAGTCGGAGGAACGGATACTACGAGCAGTACTTC
few	TRBV5-4	TRBD2	TRBJ2-5	CASSYLAGGGETQYF	TGTGCCAGCAGCTATCTAGCGGGAGGGGGAGAGACCCAGTACTTC